The 15 T cell receptor beta chains in this list originate from one sample, sequenced in a study of vaccination and CD4 T cells after COVID-19. The antigens of these receptors remain unknown. The treatment denotes: roughly 10-day PBMC culture with coronavirus spike peptide pools or control peptides (ViraFEST assay). Sequence data for DNA of cultured CD4+ T cells were generated by the Oncomine TCR Beta short-read assay. TCRdb itself ran the PCR reads through MiXCR, one entry per CDR3 protein. The repertoire holds just under 20,000 distinct CDR3 sequences, just over 60% seen once, with roughly 7.4% in the top ten. What was sequenced was CD4+ T cells from blood, cultured in vitro. The source of these receptors is a human donor who had recovered from COVID-19.

This clonotype was found a few times. The V call is TRBV20-1, the J call TRBJ1-2; 12 bases line up with TRBD1. V was clipped by 3 bases and J by 2 bases; unmatched bases: 1. Germline loops: CDR1 DFQATT, CDR2 SNEGSKA (reference sequence). The CDR3 loop spans 14 amino acids. CDR3 residues: CSARGQGANYGYTF. The CDR3 DNA is TGCAGTGCTAGGGGACAGGGGGCAAACTATGGCTACACCTTC.

This chain uses TRBV27 with TRBJ2-1; D perhaps matches TRBD2 (6 bases). Germline CDR1 and CDR2: MNHEY and SMNVEV (reference sequence). Trimming pared 5 bases from V and 5 bases from J, leaving 19 bases between. There are 16 residues in the CDR3. CDR3 protein: CASSPRRAGGNNEQFF. The CDR3 bases are TGTGCCAGCAGTCCCCGAAGAGCGGGCGGTAACAATGAGCAGTTCTTC.

The J gene is TRBJ1-1, the V gene TRBV5-1, with D unresolved. The CDR3 totals 14 residues. V gave up 0 bases and J gave up 0 bases, with 6 bases separating them. Germline CDR1 reads SGHRS; CDR2 reads YFSETQ. CDR3 loop: CASSLAPMNTEAFF. Here the CDR3 DNA reads TGCGCCAGCAGCTTGGCCCCGATGAACACTGAAGCTTTCTTT.

The chain is built from TRBV7-2 and TRBJ2-7; no clear D gene. The CDR3 loop spans 14 amino acids. Germline CDR1 SGHTA, CDR2 FQGNSA. V lost 7 bases and J lost 0, with 13 bases in between. CDR3 in amino acids: CASKASQASYEQYF. In nucleotides, the CDR3 is TGTGCCAGCAAAGCTTCCCAGGCCTCCTACGAGCAGTACTTC.

The chain employs TRBV2 and TRBJ1-1; D gene uncertain. Between the trimmed V and J ends, which lost 7 bases and 5 bases, there was a span of 11 bases. The germline V gene encodes CDR1 SNHLY and CDR2 FYNNEI. The CDR3 contains 12 residues. CDR3 region: CASKQEGTEAFF. As DNA, the CDR3 is TGTGCCAGCAAACAAGAAGGTACTGAAGCTTTCTTT.

This clonotype has just a few counts. V gene TRBV7-8 combines with J gene TRBJ1-2; 8 positions match TRBD1. After removal of 5 bases from V and 3 bases from J, the junction contained 8 bases not matched to a gene. CDR3 length equals 15 residues. Germline CDR1 and CDR2: SGHVS and FQNEAQ. CDR3 region: CASSPRGGQDYGYTF. CDR3 DNA: TGTGCCAGCAGCCCCCGAGGGGGACAGGACTATGGCTACACCTTC.

Only one count was recorded for this clonotype. The chain links TRBV7-2 to TRBJ2-6; D might be TRBD2 (5 bases). Per the germline V gene, CDR1 is SGHTA and CDR2 is FQGNSA. Trimming pared 5 bases from V and 1 base from J, leaving 9 bases between. This CDR3 comprises 15 residues. The DNA of the CDR3 is TGTGCCAGCAGCGACTATCGGTCTGGGGCCAACGTCCTGACTTTC. Protein: CASSDYRSGANVLTF.

The gene calls are TRBV7-2 and TRBJ2-3, with TRBD1 matching over 9 bases. The CDR3 runs 14 residues. In germline, CDR1 is SGHTA, CDR2 FQGNSA. J gave up 5 bases and V 8 bases, and 8 bases lay outside the gene matches. The CDR3 coding sequence is TGTGCCAGCTCGGGGACAGGGAGAAGAGATACGCAGTATTTT. Translating it yields CASSGTGRRDTQYF.

The genes are TRBV11-2 and TRBJ1-2; D is perhaps TRBD1 (5 bases). The germline V gene has CDR1 SGHAT and CDR2 FQNNGV. CDR3 length: 13 residues. V was clipped by 4 bases and J by 5 bases, with 11 bases between them. This CDR3 is CASSSRQQYGYTF. The CDR3 DNA reads as TGTGCCAGCAGCTCCCGACAGCAATATGGCTACACCTTC.

This clonotype is medium-sized. This sequence joins TRBV7-3 and TRBJ2-3, with D hard to call. The CDR3 covers 14 residues. Looked up from germline, CDR1 is SGHTA and CDR2 is FQGTGA. Trimming took 4 bases from V and 0 from J, leaving 8 bases between them. The CDR3 sequence: CASSSYTSTDTQYF. DNA of the CDR3: TGTGCCAGCAGCTCCTACACTAGCACAGATACGCAGTATTTT.

This clonotype was observed a few times. The chain uses TRBV20-1 and TRBJ1-5; 9 bases fit TRBD1. The CDR3 runs to 13 residues. Losses at the gene ends were 2 bases for V and 8 bases for J; bases not matched to a gene: 4. The V gene's germline CDR1 is DFQATT and CDR2 SNEGSKA (reference sequence). CDR3 nucleotides: TGCAGTGCTAGACGCGACAGGGGGGAGCCCCAGCATTTT. This gives the protein CSARRDRGEPQHF.

The CDR3: CASSLALDSDSNEQFF. The CDR3 nucleotides are TGTGCCAGCAGCTTAGCGTTGGATTCAGATTCCAATGAGCAGTTCTTC. The V and J genes are TRBV7-2 and TRBJ2-1; no firm D call. V lost 0 bases and J lost 6, with 15 bases in between. Germline V gene lookup returns CDR1 SGHTA and CDR2 FQGNSA. The CDR3 sequence is 16 residues long.

This chain connects TRBV5-6 to TRBJ2-2; weak D call: TRBD2 (6 bases). V was cut by 1 base and J by 1 base, with 8 bases left in between. The germline gives CDR1 SGHDT, CDR2 YYEEEE. The CDR3 sequence is 15 residues long. The CDR3 protein is CASSLRRGNTGELFF. In nucleotides, the CDR3 is TGTGCCAGCAGCTTGAGGCGGGGGAACACCGGGGAGCTGTTTTTT.

This clonotype was counted a single time. J is TRBJ1-4 and V is TRBV6-5, with a tentative D call TRBD1 (5 bases). Trimming pared 0 bases from V and 3 bases from J, leaving 17 bases between. The CDR3 length is 18 residues. CDR1 and CDR2 (germline): MNHEY, SVGAGI. CDR3 in amino acids: CASSYSMGGRAANEKLFF. As DNA, the CDR3 is TGTGCCAGCAGTTACTCGATGGGGGGGAGAGCGGCTAATGAAAAACTGTTTTTT.

The sample holds a few counts of this clonotype. The CDR3 region has the DNA TGTGCCTGGAGTGGGGGTTACCATCAAGAGACCCAGTACTTC. It codes for CAWSGGYHQETQYF. The V and J genes are TRBV30 and TRBJ2-5; D call uncertain. V was cut by 1 base and J by 2 bases, with 11 bases left in between. CDR1 is GTSNPN, CDR2 SVGIG, per germline (reference sequence). CDR3 length equals 14 residues.